One and the same sample provided the 17 T cell receptor beta chains below, sequenced in a study of blood T cells in healthy people across ages. Next came a second PCR, run for roughly 6 to 11 cycles, which used a sample-barcoded 5' primer along with a J-beta primer mix. Via MiXCR, TCRdb re-called the 5' RACE reads, giving one row per CDR3 protein. The sample yields about 1.1 million distinct CDR3 sequences, roughly two fifths seen once. Material: blood. The receptors shown here come from a man aged 18 to 29 in good health.

This clonotype was counted many times. The chain uses TRBV20-1 and TRBJ2-3; 7 nucleotides agree with TRBD1. Germline V lookup: CDR1 DFQATT, CDR2 SNEGSKA (reference sequence). V gave up 5 bases and J gave up 4 bases; unmatched junction bases: 15. The CDR3 covers 16 residues. In nucleotides, the CDR3 is TGCAGTGCTCTCCCCTCAGACAGGGTCGGTTCAGATACGCAGTATTTT. Encoded protein: CSALPSDRVGSDTQYF.

The genes are TRBV7-6 and TRBJ2-1, with TRBD1 as a possible D gene (6 bases). This CDR3 is 14 amino acids long. Germline V gene sequence: CDR1 SGHVS, CDR2 FNYEAQ. V lost 2 bases to trimming and J lost 9 bases, with 14 bases between them. CDR3 amino acids: CASSLPGVVGEQFF. The CDR3 region has the DNA TGTGCCAGCAGCTTACCAGGGGTCGTGGGTGAGCAGTTCTTC.

The J gene is TRBJ2-5, the V gene TRBV28; TRBD1 agrees at 7 bases. The assigned J gene may be wrong: the sequence end matches TRBJ2-7 better. Germline CDR1 is MDHEN and CDR2 is SYDVKM. The CDR3 sequence is 14 residues long. Written as DNA, the CDR3 is TGTGCCAGCAGGCAAACCACAGGGGCCTACGAGCAGTACTTC. As protein: CASRQTTGAYEQYF.

The chain is built from TRBV9 and TRBJ2-3; 8 bases fit TRBD2. J was trimmed by 1 base and V by 4 bases; bases with no gene match: 5. CDR1 and CDR2 from the germline V gene are SGDLS and YYNGEE. The CDR3 spans 15 residues. CDR3 residues: CASSTGTRGTDTQYF. The CDR3 DNA reads TGTGCCAGCAGCACTGGGACTAGGGGCACAGATACGCAGTATTTT.

The genes are TRBV14 and TRBJ1-2; 7 bases fit TRBD1. The ends lost 2 bases at V and 3 bases at J; junction bases unmatched: 12. Germline V gives CDR1 SGHDN, CDR2 FVKESK. CDR3 size: 17 residues. The CDR3 loop reads CASSQLRGRQPYYGYTF. Here the CDR3 DNA reads TGTGCCAGCAGCCAATTAAGGGGGCGACAACCTTACTATGGCTACACCTTC.

The chain recombines TRBV4-2 with TRBJ1-1, with D unresolved. The CDR3 extends over 16 amino acids. The V end was cut by 1 base, the J end by 0 bases, with 12 bases between. Germline CDR1 LGHNA, CDR2 YNFKEQ. For the CDR3, the DNA is TGTGCCAGCAGCCAAGTCACGGACCCCTTGAACACTGAAGCTTTCTTT. It is translated as CASSQVTDPLNTEAFF.

In its sample, this clonotype was seen a few times. The genes are TRBV12-3 or TRBV12-4 and TRBJ2-2, with D maybe TRBD1 (6 bases). The CDR3 has 13 residues. Trimming left V 9 bases short and J 7 bases short, with 15 bases between. The CDR3 loop is CASFLGGSGELFF. CDR3 DNA sequence: TGTGCCAGTTTTCTAGGGGGAAGCGGGGAGCTGTTTTTT.

There are a few counts of this clonotype. The V and J genes are TRBV27 and TRBJ2-5; TRBD1 or TRBD2 may be the D gene (5 bases each). Deletions cut 5 bases from V and 11 bases from J, with 15 bases between. Germline-derived CDR1 and CDR2 are MNHEY and SMNVEV (reference sequence). CDR3 length: 12 residues. The CDR3, as DNA: TGTGCCAGCAGTCGAGGGACCGATGAGCAGTACTTC. The encoded protein is CASSRGTDEQYF.

This chain uses TRBV15 with TRBJ1-2, with D possibly matching TRBD1 (5 bases). Germline assignment: CDR1 LNHNV and CDR2 YYDKDF (reference sequence). Between the trimmed V and J ends, which lost 6 bases and 8 bases, there was a span of 16 bases. CDR3 length: 13 residues. Here the CDR3 reads CATSFGLKGGYTF. CDR3 nucleotides: TGTGCCACCAGTTTTGGGCTCAAGGGGGGCTACACCTTC.

The J gene is TRBJ1-2, the V gene TRBV7-2; 8 nucleotides match TRBD1. Germline V lookup: CDR1 SGHTA, CDR2 FQGNSA. J lost 6 bases, V lost 4 bases, and 7 bases had no gene match. The CDR3 is made up of 14 amino acids. This CDR3 reads CASSSGQVYHGYTF. Here the CDR3 DNA reads TGTGCCAGCAGCTCGGGACAGGTATACCATGGCTACACCTTC.

The chain recombines TRBV4-2 with TRBJ2-1, with 9 bases aligning to TRBD1. Germline trimming cut 3 bases from V and 7 bases from J; bases unmatched to any gene: 10. The CDR3 totals 16 residues. Germline V lookup: CDR1 LGHNA, CDR2 YNFKEQ. The CDR3 spells CASSHGTGTITNEQFF. CDR3 bases: TGTGCCAGCAGCCACGGGACAGGGACGATTACAAATGAGCAGTTCTTC.

This clonotype showed up many times. The chain employs TRBV20-1 and TRBJ2-7; D not certain. Trimming took 6 bases from V and 4 from J, leaving 10 bases between them. Germline loops: CDR1 DFQATT, CDR2 SNEGSKA (reference sequence). The CDR3 is 11 residues long. CDR3 residues: CSAQTLYEQYF. The CDR3 DNA reads TGCAGTGCCCAGACACTTTACGAGCAGTACTTC.

The rearrangement joins TRBV29-1 to TRBJ2-5; D is perhaps TRBD1 or TRBD2 (5 bases each). The germline V gene has CDR1 SQVTM and CDR2 ANQGSEA. The CDR3 covers 13 residues. The germline V and J ends were trimmed by 7 bases and 0 bases, with 12 bases remaining between them. The CDR3, as DNA: TGCAGCGGACTCCGGGACCACCAAGAGACCCAGTACTTC. Its translation is CSGLRDHQETQYF.

The chain combines TRBV12-3 or TRBV12-4 with TRBJ1-2; 9 bases map to TRBD1. CDR3 length equals 15 residues. The trim removed 5 bases at V and 2 bases at J, leaving 6 bases unmatched. The CDR3 loop reads CASSQTGGGNYGYTF. The CDR3 nucleotides read TGTGCCAGCAGTCAAACAGGGGGCGGGAACTATGGCTACACCTTC.

V is TRBV12-3 or TRBV12-4 and J is TRBJ2-1; D is tentatively TRBD1 or TRBD2 (5 bases each). The J call could be wrong; TRBJ2-7 is a better fit for the DNA end. The CDR3 has 13 residues. The CDR3 DNA reads TGTGCCAGCGCCCGGGGCTCCTACAATGAGCAGTACTTC. This gives the protein CASARGSYNEQYF.

The chain links TRBV28 to TRBJ1-5; unclear D gene. Germline CDR1 is MDHEN and CDR2 is SYDVKM. The CDR3 covers 12 residues. Trimming shortened V by 7 bases and J by 0 bases, and 4 bases separated the two germline ends. This CDR3 reads CASMFSNQPQHF. In nucleotides, the CDR3 is TGTGCCAGCATGTTTAGCAATCAGCCCCAGCATTTT.

This clonotype has more than one count but fewer than ten. Here the CDR3 DNA reads TGTGCCAGCAGTGCCGATCCTTACAATGAGCAGTTCTTC. It specifies CASSADPYNEQFF. V usage is TRBV27 and J usage is TRBJ2-1, with D hard to call. This CDR3 region has 13 residues. V dropped 5 bases and J dropped 4 bases, with 9 bases sitting between them. From germline, CDR1 is MNHEY and CDR2 SMNVEV (reference sequence).